The TCR beta chain described here comes from a study of cytomegalovirus exposure and HLA in healthy donors. Study at large: Genotyping showed 75% to 90% of fewer than 500 donors falling in the Caucasian-associated ancestry cluster. General observations from the study: A later analysis found that most CMV-associated TCR beta chains appeared HLA-restricted.

Remarks on this clone: The antigen remains undetermined.

The V gene's germline CDR1 is SGHRS and CDR2 YFSETQ. The CDR3 covers 16 residues. Trimming took 3 bases from V and 4 from J; bases not matched to a gene: 4. The PCR ran on 60 Vbeta and 13 Jbeta primers. Some clones are missing from TCRdb's copy, which holds only in-frame ones; the method was immunoSEQ multiplex PCR. The data hold over 150,000 clones, with approximately 80% observed a single time. The J gene is TRBJ2-3, the V gene TRBV5-1, with TRBD2 identical over 14 bases. The sequenced sample was PBMCs. This clonotype originated in a male donor in good health and CMV-seronegative. The CDR3 DNA follows: TGCGCCAGCAGCTCCAGGACTAGCGGGAGGTCAGATACGCAGTATTTT. Protein product: CASSSRTSGRSDTQYF.